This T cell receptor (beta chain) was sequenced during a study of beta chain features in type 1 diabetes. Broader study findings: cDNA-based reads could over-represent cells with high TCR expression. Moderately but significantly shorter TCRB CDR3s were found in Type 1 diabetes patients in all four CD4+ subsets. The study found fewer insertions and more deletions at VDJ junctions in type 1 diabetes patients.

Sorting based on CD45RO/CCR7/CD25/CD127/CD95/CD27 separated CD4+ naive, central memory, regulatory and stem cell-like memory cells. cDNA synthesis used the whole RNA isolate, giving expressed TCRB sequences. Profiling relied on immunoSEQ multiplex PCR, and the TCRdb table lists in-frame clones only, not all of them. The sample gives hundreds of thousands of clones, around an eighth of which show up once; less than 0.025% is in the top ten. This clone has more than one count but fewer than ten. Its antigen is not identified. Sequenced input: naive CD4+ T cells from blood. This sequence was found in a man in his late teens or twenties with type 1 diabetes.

This chain's CDR3 is CASSPNQGHDSPLHF. As DNA, the CDR3 is TGCGCCAGCAGCCCGAACCAGGGGCACGATTCACCCCTCCACTTT. J is TRBJ1-6 and V is TRBV5-1, with a tentative D call TRBD1 (6 bases). This CDR3 region has 15 residues. Deletions cut 4 bases from V and 8 bases from J, with 16 bases between. Germline CDR1 reads SGHRS; CDR2 reads YFSETQ.